Below, 18 T cell receptor beta chains from the same sample are listed, as sequenced in a study of Tregs in tolerant kidney transplant recipients. Profiled with immunoSEQ multiplex PCR; TCRdb holds only in-frame clones, not every one. The sample holds roughly 25,000 clones. Mixed chimerism was transient after nonmyeloablative marrow transplants from related graft donors. The starting material was CD4+ T cells from blood (PBMCs), obtained 6 months after the transplant. These receptors all stem from a human patient who received a combined kidney and bone marrow transplant. The graft donor may account for some of the T cells.

About this clone itself: Sequencing ends 3 residues short of the CDR3 end; the germline J gene provides the rest. The J gene is TRBJ1-6, the V gene TRBV11-2; D remains ambiguous. The V gene's germline CDR1 is SGHAT and CDR2 FQNNGV. CDR3 length: 15 residues. This CDR3 reads CASSLFMAKTRTLHF. CDR3 DNA, as far as it was read: TGTGCCAGCAGCTTATTCATGGCAAAAACTAGAACC.

Comment on this clone: The CDR3 end falls 3 residues outside the read, so it is completed with the germline J gene. V and J are TRBV11-1 and TRBJ2-5, with TRBD2 matching 8 bases. The CDR3 length is 14 residues. From germline, CDR1 is SGHAT and CDR2 FQDESV (reference sequence). CDR3 sequence: CASSPGGPAFTQYF. The part of the CDR3 DNA that was read is TGTGCCAGCAGCCCGGGGGGGCCGGCTTTTACC.

This clone is called medium-sized (0.01 to 0.1%) based on its frequency. The read terminates 3 residues before the CDR3 end, so the remaining end is supplied by the germline J gene. The V and J genes are TRBV18 and TRBJ2-3, with a weak D call TRBD1 (5 bases). CDR3 length: 16 residues. CDR1 is KGHSH, CDR2 LQKENI, per germline. V gave up 3 bases and J gave up 4 bases, with 17 bases separating them. The sequenced part of the CDR3 DNA is TGTGCCAGCTCACCGGGCTCAGGACACTCTTCAGATACG. Its protein is CASSPGSGHSSDT. The full CDR3 protein reads CASSPGSGHSSDTQYF.

The CDR3 spells CASSLLLRHTGELFF. Incomplete CDR3 DNA: TGCGCCAGCAGCCTGTTGCTGCGGCACACCGGGGAG. J is TRBJ2-2 and V is TRBV5-1; D remains ambiguous. The observed sequence ends 3 residues before the CDR3 terminus, with the missing tail filled in from the germline J gene. CDR1 and CDR2 (germline): SGHRS, YFSETQ. The ends were cut back, 4 bases at V and 3 bases at J, with 13 bases in the middle. CDR3 length equals 15 residues.

Details on this clone: Coverage ceases 3 residues before the CDR3 finishes, and the germline J gene fills in the end. The rearrangement links TRBV10-3 to TRBJ2-3; a possible D gene is TRBD2 (6 bases). This CDR3 spans 14 amino acids. Looked up from germline, CDR1 is ENHRY and CDR2 is SYGVKD. V lost 7 bases to trimming and J lost 5 bases, with 16 bases between them. CDR3 region: CAIKPSTEGDTQYF. The CDR3 DNA, read in part, is TGTGCCATCAAGCCTAGCACGGAGGGAGATACG.

Of note for this clone: The CDR3 goes on 3 residues after the read ends, and that part is filled in from the germline J gene. The chain carries TRBV20-1 and TRBJ2-7, with TRBD1 matching 11 bases. CDR1 is DFQATT, CDR2 SNEGSKA, per germline (reference sequence). This CDR3 is built from 14 residues. J lost 6 bases, V lost 0 bases, and 4 bases had no gene match. This CDR3 is CSARDGGTGGEQYF. The CDR3 DNA, read in part, is TGCAGTGCTAGAGATGGCGGGACAGGGGGCGAG.

This clone shows up as medium-sized by frequency. The sequence runs out 3 residues before the end of the CDR3; the remainder is reconstructed from the germline J gene. The chain uses TRBV29-1 and TRBJ1-1, with D maybe TRBD1 (6 bases). This CDR3 contains 12 residues. In germline, CDR1 is SQVTM, CDR2 ANQGSEA. CDR3 DNA (partial): TGCAGCGTTGAGAACGACAGGAGTGGG. Translated: CSVENDRSG. In full, the CDR3 reads CSVENDRSGAFF.

A word on this clone: The observed sequence ends 3 residues before the CDR3 terminus, with the missing tail filled in from the germline J gene. The gene calls are TRBV11-2 and TRBJ2-7; D is perhaps TRBD1 (6 bases). Germline V gene lookup returns CDR1 SGHAT and CDR2 FQNNGV. The V gene lost 4 bases and the J gene lost 0 bases, with 13 bases spanning the gap. The CDR3 spans 15 residues. CDR3 sequence: CASSWLGAASYEQYF. The CDR3 bases that were read are TGTGCCAGCAGCTGGCTGGGGGCAGCCTCCTACGAG.

Comment on this clone: Sequencing ends 3 residues short of the CDR3 end; the germline J gene provides the rest. The rearrangement links TRBV6-2 or TRBV6-3 to TRBJ1-5, with D perhaps TRBD1 (6 bases). The length of the CDR3 is 13 residues. The germline V gene has CDR1 MNHEY and CDR2 SVGEGT. V was clipped by 8 bases and J by 3 bases, with 11 bases between them. Partial CDR3 DNA: TGTGCCAGCGGGGGCAGCTACAATCAGCCC. This sequence encodes CASGGSYNQP. The whole CDR3 reads CASGGSYNQPQHF.

Concerning this clone: The CDR3 is cut off 3 residues early in the read; its end comes from the germline J gene. The rearrangement links TRBV2 to TRBJ1-5; the D gene is possibly TRBD1 (6 bases). Trimming took 4 bases from V and 6 from J, leaving 16 bases between them. The germline CDR1 and CDR2 sequences are SNHLY and FYNNEI. There are 15 residues in the CDR3. CDR3 sequence: CASSAEAGASQPQHF. The sequenced CDR3 bases are TGTGCCAGCAGTGCGGAGGCAGGGGCTAGTCAGCCC.

This CDR3 reads CASSPRSQVNEQFF. The sequenced part of the CDR3 DNA is TGTGCCAGCTCACCCCGTTCACAGGTAAATGAG. This chain joins TRBV18 and TRBJ2-1; D is possibly TRBD1 (5 bases). The CDR3 is cut off 3 residues early in the read; its end comes from the germline J gene. The CDR3 has 14 residues. V lost 3 bases, J lost 7 bases, and 13 bases lay in between. Germline V CDR1 and CDR2: KGHSH, LQKENI.

Comment on this clone: The sequenced fragment ends 3 residues before the CDR3 boundary, so the rest is inferred from the germline J gene. This rearrangement joins TRBV19 to TRBJ1-3; 7 bases are a match to TRBD1. CDR1 is LNHDA, CDR2 SQIVND, per germline (reference sequence). After removal of 4 bases from V and 1 base from J, the junction contained 13 bases not matched to a gene. This CDR3 has 18 residues. CDR3 bases read: TGTGCCAGTAGTAGGGACAGCGTGCTTGTCAGTTCTGGAAACACC. Amino acids: CASSRDSVLVSSGNT. In full, the CDR3 is CASSRDSVLVSSGNTIYF.

In regard to this clone: Coverage ceases 3 residues before the CDR3 finishes, and the germline J gene fills in the end. The rearrangement uses TRBV7-9 and TRBJ1-2; TRBD1 aligns across 7 bases. The junction had 10 bases not matched to a gene; V was cut back by 5 bases and J by 4 bases. Germline values: CDR1 SEHNR, CDR2 FQNEAQ (reference sequence). The CDR3 has 15 amino acids. CDR3 DNA (partial): TGTGCCAGCAGCGACACCGGGACAGCCTTCTATGGC. This codes for CASSDTGTAFYG. The entire CDR3 protein is CASSDTGTAFYGYTF.

Points on this clone: With the read ending 3 residues before the CDR3 end, the germline J gene is used to fill in that end. The rearrangement links TRBV2 to TRBJ2-2, with D possibly TRBD1 on 5 matching bases. The V gene lost 6 bases and the J gene lost 0 bases, with 14 bases spanning the gap. Germline V CDR1 and CDR2: SNHLY, FYNNEI. The CDR3 contains 16 residues. The CDR3 DNA, read in part, is TGTGCCAGCAGGACAGAATTGGCGGCGAACACCGGGGAG. Translated: CASRTELAANTGE. The whole CDR3 region reads CASRTELAANTGELFF.

Concerning this clone: The read ends 3 residues before the CDR3 terminus; that terminus is restored from the germline J gene. This chain links TRBV11-2 with TRBJ2-3, with D maybe TRBD1 (6 bases). Germline CDR1 and CDR2: SGHAT and FQNNGV. With 5 bases removed from V and 5 bases from J, the gap between germline ends came to 8 bases. This CDR3 has 12 amino acids. CDR3 sequence: CASSLQGDTQYF. CDR3 DNA, as far as it was read: TGTGCCAGCAGCCTACAGGGAGATACG.

As regards this clone: The read is 3 residues too short to cover the CDR3 end, so that end is filled in from the germline J gene. The V and J genes are TRBV18 and TRBJ1-3, with a tentative D call TRBD1 (5 bases). The V end was cut by 1 base, the J end by 5 bases, with 12 bases between. Germline V gene data show CDR1 as KGHSH and CDR2 as LQKENI. The CDR3 contains 15 residues. The CDR3 spells CASSPQTELRNTIYF. Incomplete CDR3 DNA: TGTGCCAGCTCACCACAGACAGAACTTCGAAACACC.

Notes on this clone: The CDR3 extends 3 residues past the end of the read, so its final part is completed from the germline J gene. This rearrangement joins TRBV7-2 to TRBJ2-7, with 7 bases fitting TRBD1. Germline CDR1 is SGHTA and CDR2 is FQGNSA. The CDR3 has 13 residues. With V trimmed by 5 bases and J by 2 bases, 3 bases remained unmatched. This CDR3 is CASSRTGAYEQYF. The CDR3 DNA, read in part, is TGTGCCAGCAGCCGAACAGGGGCCTACGAG.

As to this clone: The read finishes 3 residues shy of the CDR3 end, and the germline J gene is used to complete it. The chain couples TRBV10-3 to TRBJ2-5; 9 bases fit TRBD1. This CDR3 spans 14 amino acids. Germline V lookup: CDR1 ENHRY, CDR2 SYGVKD. With 7 bases clipped from V and 2 bases from J, the junction kept 5 bases outside the gene matches. Partial CDR3 DNA: TGTGCCATCAAGGGACAGGGCGGGCAAGAGACC. Amino acids: CAIKGQGGQET. The full CDR3 is CAIKGQGGQETQYF.